Following are 20 T cell receptor beta chains from one sample sequenced in a study of blood T cells in healthy people across ages. Next came a second PCR, run for roughly 6 to 11 cycles, which used a sample-barcoded 5' primer along with a J-beta primer mix. TCRdb itself ran the 5' RACE reads through MiXCR, one entry per CDR3 protein. The sample consists of some 780,000 distinct CDR3 sequences, 56% of them appearing once. Sequencing was performed on blood. These receptors were taken from a man in his forties or fifties in good health.

V and J are TRBV6-2 or TRBV6-3 and TRBJ2-1, with unresolved D. V was shortened by 6 bases and J by 13 bases, with 19 bases between the two germline ends. Looked up from germline, CDR1 is MNHEY and CDR2 is SVGEGT. This CDR3 has 13 amino acids. The CDR3 reads CASSPDIMGYQFF. The CDR3 bases are TGTGCCAGCAGCCCCGATATCATGGGTTATCAGTTCTTC.

This clonotype has a handful of counts. The chain combines TRBV11-1 with TRBJ2-5; 7 bases fit TRBD2. The CDR3 contains 15 residues. V shed 3 bases and J 1 base; nucleotides not matched to a gene: 5. Looked up from germline, CDR1 is SGHAT and CDR2 is FQDESV (reference sequence). The CDR3 spells CASSFQRGPQETQYF. The CDR3 DNA is TGTGCCAGCAGCTTTCAGCGGGGCCCCCAAGAGACCCAGTACTTC. Full variable domain (missing parts from reference TRBV11-1 and TRBJ2-5): EAEVAQSPRYKITEKSQAVAFWCDPISGHATLYWYRQILGQGPELLVQFQDESVVDDSQLPKDRFSAERLKGVDSTLKIQPAELGDSAMYLCASSFQRGPQETQYFGPGTRLLVL.

In its sample, this clonotype was seen a few times. V gene TRBV20-1 combines with J gene TRBJ2-3, with TRBD1 as a possible D gene (5 bases). Trimming took off 6 bases at V and 2 bases at J, with 15 bases between the two ends. Germline V gene data show CDR1 as DFQATT and CDR2 as SNEGSKA (reference sequence). The CDR3 runs 14 residues. The CDR3 DNA sequence: TGCAGTGCCATGCAGGGTGATACCACAGATACGCAGTATTTT. It yields the protein CSAMQGDTTDTQYF.

This rearrangement joins TRBV5-5 to TRBJ2-7; D is undetermined. Trimming removed 1 base from V and 7 bases from J, with 15 bases in between. Germline CDR1 is SGHKS and CDR2 is YYEKEE (reference sequence). This CDR3 is built from 14 residues. The CDR3 DNA reads as TGTGCCAGCAGCTTGAGGATAGGAGTGAATGAGCAGTACTTC. Protein: CASSLRIGVNEQYF.

This chain uses TRBV12-3 or TRBV12-4 with TRBJ1-6; maybe TRBD1 (6 bases). V was shortened by 5 bases and J by 10 bases, with 21 bases between the two germline ends. This CDR3 is 16 amino acids long. The CDR3 DNA sequence: TGTGCCAGCAGTGGCTTAAAAGACAGGTTTGGCTCACCCCTCCACTTT. Protein sequence: CASSGLKDRFGSPLHF.

The chain carries TRBV11-1 and TRBJ2-3; D might be TRBD2 (6 bases). Germline lookup yields CDR1 SGHAT and CDR2 FQDESV (reference sequence). The CDR3 is made up of 15 amino acids. The V and J ends lost 6 bases and 3 bases respectively, with 16 bases between them. In nucleotides, the CDR3 is TGTGCCAGCAGTGGGACTTACGAGGGGACAGATACGCAGTATTTT. As protein: CASSGTYEGTDTQYF.

V and J are TRBV7-9 and TRBJ2-5; 11 bases map to TRBD2. CDR1 SEHNR and CDR2 FQNEAQ come from the germline V gene (reference sequence). The CDR3 contains 20 residues. V trimming: 2 bases; J trimming: 4 bases; junction bases outside the gene matches: 18. As DNA, the CDR3 is TGTGCCAGCAGCTTAAGCGCCCTAGCGGGGGGCAATACGCCAGGAGAGACCCAGTACTTC. Protein: CASSLSALAGGNTPGETQYF.

In its sample, this clonotype was seen a few times. The V gene is TRBV9, the J gene TRBJ2-5; TRBD1 might be the D (6 bases). Per the germline V gene, CDR1 is SGDLS and CDR2 is YYNGEE. Trimming took off 0 bases at V and 5 bases at J, with 17 bases between the two ends. The CDR3 length is 16 residues. The CDR3, as DNA: TGTGCCAGCAGCGTAGGTGTAGGGGGTGTTATCGAGACCCAGTACTTC. Translated, it gives CASSVGVGGVIETQYF.

DNA of the CDR3: TGTGCCAGCAGCCAAGATATGGGGGGAGGCAAAAACATTCAGTACTTC. Translating gives CASSQDMGGGKNIQYF. J is TRBJ2-4 and V is TRBV3-1; the D gene is possibly TRBD2 (6 bases). Trimming removed 0 bases from V and 3 bases from J, with 12 bases in between. This CDR3 is built from 16 residues. From germline, CDR1 is LGHDT and CDR2 YNNKEL (reference sequence).

V gene TRBV6-2 or TRBV6-3 combines with J gene TRBJ2-5; TRBD2 matches at 10 bases. J lost 5 bases, V lost 6 bases, and 15 bases had no gene match. Germline CDR1 is MNHEY and CDR2 is SVGEGT. CDR3 length equals 17 residues. CDR3 loop: CASSPPGLASRFETQYF. CDR3 coding DNA: TGTGCCAGCAGCCCACCGGGACTAGCGTCCCGTTTCGAGACCCAGTACTTC.

There are a few counts of this clonotype. This chain connects TRBV28 to TRBJ2-7, with D possibly matching TRBD1 (5 bases). The CDR3 length is 14 residues. Trimming stripped 5 bases from V and 2 bases from J, with 13 bases between. Germline CDR1 and CDR2: MDHEN and SYDVKM. CDR3 DNA sequence: TGTGCCAGCAGTCTCTCTCCGACAGCCTACGAGCAGTACTTC. Its protein product is CASSLSPTAYEQYF.

In its sample, this clonotype was seen once. This sequence joins TRBV28 and TRBJ2-4; D not resolved. TRBJ2-5 matches the DNA end more closely, so the J call is doubtful. Germline values: CDR1 MDHEN, CDR2 SYDVKM. The CDR3 covers 14 residues. The CDR3 nucleotides read TGTGCCAGCAGCTCCCTTCCCGCCCCGGAGACCCAGTACTTC. The encoded protein is CASSSLPAPETQYF.

The V gene is TRBV2, the J gene TRBJ2-7; 8 nucleotides match TRBD1. V was clipped by 6 bases and J by 0 bases; unmatched bases: 10. Germline V lookup: CDR1 SNHLY, CDR2 FYNNEI. CDR3 length equals 16 residues. The CDR3 protein is CASSLTTGTGSYEQYF. In DNA form, the CDR3 reads TGTGCCAGCAGCTTAACTACCGGGACAGGCTCCTACGAGCAGTACTTC. Full variable domain (outside the CDR3, taken from reference TRBV2 and TRBJ2-7): EPEVTQTPSHQVTQMGQEVILRCVPISNHLYFYWYRQILGQKVEFLVSFYNNEISEKSEIFDDQFSVERPDGSNFTLKIRSTKLEDSAMYFCASSLTTGTGSYEQYFGPGTRLTVT.

DNA for the CDR3: TGTGCCAGCAGTTTCCGCCGGACGCTCTCCTACAATGAGCAGTACTTC. It codes for CASSFRRTLSYNEQYF. V and J are TRBV27 and TRBJ2-5; D uncertain. Germline V gene data show CDR1 as MNHEY and CDR2 as SMNVEV (reference sequence). Trimming cost V 3 bases and J 11 bases, with 25 bases left between them. The CDR3 runs to 16 residues.

The gene calls are TRBV7-3 and TRBJ2-6; D may match TRBD1 or TRBD2 (5 bases each). This CDR3 comprises 18 residues. The ends were cut back, 5 bases at V and 0 bases at J, with 17 bases in the middle. CDR1 SGHTA and CDR2 FQGTGA come from the germline V gene. The CDR3 nucleotides are TGTGCCAGCAGCATTACTAGAGGGGCGGCCTCTGGGGCCAACGTCCTGACTTTC. The encoded protein is CASSITRGAASGANVLTF. Looking up the rest from reference TRBV7-3 and TRBJ2-6 gives the full variable domain: GAGVSQTPSNKVTEKGKYVELRCDPISGHTALYWYRQSLGQGPEFLIYFQGTGAADDSGLPNDRFFAVRPEGSVSTLKIQRTERGDSAVYLCASSITRGAASGANVLTFGAGSRLTVL.

This chain links TRBV20-1 with TRBJ2-4, with D possibly TRBD2 on 7 matching bases. The V and J ends lost 1 base and 9 bases respectively, with 16 bases between them. The CDR3 length is 14 residues. Germline values: CDR1 DFQATT, CDR2 SNEGSKA (reference sequence). This CDR3 is CSARAPQGRVIQYF. Here the CDR3 DNA reads TGCAGTGCTAGAGCCCCGCAGGGGAGGGTCATTCAGTACTTC.

The V call is TRBV11-2, the J call TRBJ1-1; a weak D match, TRBD1 (5 bases). V was cut by 5 bases and J by 5 bases, with 12 bases left in between. The V gene's germline CDR1 is SGHAT and CDR2 FQNNGV. There are 13 residues in the CDR3. CDR3 in DNA: TGTGCCAGCAGCCCGACAGCTGGGACTGAAGCTTTCTTT. Its protein product is CASSPTAGTEAFF.

The chain recombines TRBV6-5 with TRBJ2-5, with 8 bases aligning to TRBD2. With 7 bases clipped from V and 9 bases from J, the junction kept 16 bases outside the gene matches. Germline CDR1 is MNHEY and CDR2 is SVGAGI. This CDR3 has 15 amino acids. In DNA, the CDR3 is TGTGCCAGCAACCCCCCGCGGGAGGCCAATTCACCCCAGTACTTC. It codes for CASNPPREANSPQYF.

This clonotype was found many times. V is TRBV24-1 and J is TRBJ1-2; no definite D call. The CDR3 has 13 amino acids. The V gene's germline CDR1 is KGHDR and CDR2 SFDVKD. Trimming cost V 3 bases and J 5 bases, with 9 bases left between them. The chain's CDR3 is CATSDGVEYGYTF. In DNA, the CDR3 is TGTGCCACCAGTGATGGGGTGGAATATGGCTACACCTTC.

This rearrangement joins TRBV7-2 to TRBJ2-1; 12 bases fit TRBD2. This CDR3 has 15 amino acids. V was clipped by 6 bases and J by 3 bases; unmatched bases: 3. The germline V gene encodes CDR1 SGHTA and CDR2 FQGNSA. CDR3: CASRQLAGGYNEQFF. Written as DNA, the CDR3 is TGTGCCAGCAGGCAACTAGCGGGAGGCTACAATGAGCAGTTCTTC.